The present T cell receptor (beta chain) was sequenced within a study of blood T cell repertoires in COVID-19. Per the germline V gene, CDR1 is LGHDT and CDR2 is YNNKEL (reference sequence). The V gene lost 2 bases and the J gene lost 6 bases, with 8 bases spanning the gap. The CDR3 covers 13 residues. Some clones are missing from TCRdb's copy, which holds only in-frame ones; the method was immunoSEQ multiplex PCR. Among about 46,000 clones listed, approximately 83% were seen once. Only a few counts were recorded for this clone. The specimen sequenced was peripheral blood. V is TRBV3-1 (or the pseudogene TRBV3-2) and J is TRBJ2-1; no definite D call. This receptor was identified in a human donor in a cohort sampled during active COVID-19. The donor label of this sample is uncertain. The CDR3 bases are TGTGCCAGCAGCCAAACGCGAGGCAATGAGCAGTTCTTC. Encoded protein: CASSQTRGNEQFF.